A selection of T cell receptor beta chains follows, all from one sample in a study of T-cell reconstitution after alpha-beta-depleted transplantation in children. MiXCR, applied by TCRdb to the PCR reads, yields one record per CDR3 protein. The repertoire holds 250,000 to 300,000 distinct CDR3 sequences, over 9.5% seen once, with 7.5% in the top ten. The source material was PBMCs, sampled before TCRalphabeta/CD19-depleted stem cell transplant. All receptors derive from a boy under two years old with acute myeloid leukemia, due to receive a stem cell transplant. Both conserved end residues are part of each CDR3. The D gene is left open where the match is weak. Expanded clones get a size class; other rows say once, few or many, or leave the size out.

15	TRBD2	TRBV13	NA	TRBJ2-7	CASSLTGTRPYEQYF	TGTGCCAGCAGCTTAACCGGGACTAGACCCTACGAGCAGTACTTC
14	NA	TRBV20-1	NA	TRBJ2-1	CSFHLKGYNNEQFF	TGCAGTTTCCATCTAAAAGGCTACAACAATGAGCAGTTCTTC
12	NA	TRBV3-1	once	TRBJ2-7	CAFCGYFYEQYF	TGTGCCTTCTGTGGGTATTTCTACGAGCAGTACTTC
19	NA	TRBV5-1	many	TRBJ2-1	CASSLGGSWGLMAYNEQFF	TGCGCCAGCAGCTTGGGAGGTTCGTGGGGCCTCATGGCCTACAATGAGCAGTTCTTC
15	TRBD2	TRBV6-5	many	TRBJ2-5	CASSRGISGGETQYF	TGTGCCAGCTCGAGGGGTATTAGCGGGGGAGAGACCCAGTACTTC
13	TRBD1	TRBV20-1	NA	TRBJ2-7	CSARRAGGYEQYF	TGCAGTGCTAGAAGAGCAGGGGGCTACGAGCAGTACTTC
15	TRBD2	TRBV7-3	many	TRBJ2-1	CASSLIAGVYNEQFF	TGTGCCAGCAGCTTAATAGCGGGAGTCTACAATGAGCAGTTCTTC
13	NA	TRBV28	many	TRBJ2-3	CASSSPSTDTQYF	TGTGCCAGCAGTTCCCCTAGCACAGATACGCAGTATTTT
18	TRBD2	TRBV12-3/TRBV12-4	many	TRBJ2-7	CASSSSPLSGGAAYEQYF	TGTGCCAGCAGTTCCTCACCCCTTAGCGGGGGGGCCGCCTACGAGCAGTACTTC
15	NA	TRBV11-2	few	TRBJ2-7	CASSLERAPLYEQYF	TGTGCCAGCAGCTTAGAAAGGGCCCCCCTATACGAGCAGTACTTC
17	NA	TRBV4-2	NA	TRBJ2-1	CASSQDSGVGGQDEQFF	TGTGCCAGCAGCCAAGATTCGGGGGTCGGGGGGCAAGATGAGCAGTTCTTC
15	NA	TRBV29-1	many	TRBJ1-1	CSVSNGHRLNTEAFF	TGCAGCGTCTCCAACGGACACCGGTTGAACACTGAAGCTTTCTTT
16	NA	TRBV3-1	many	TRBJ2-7	CASSQTPGEGGDEQYF	TGTGCCAGCAGCCAGACCCCAGGGGAGGGTGGAGACGAGCAGTACTTC
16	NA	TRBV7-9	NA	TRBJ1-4	CASSLDDRFFSEKLFF	TGTGCCAGCAGCTTAGACGACAGGTTCTTTAGTGAAAAACTGTTTTTT
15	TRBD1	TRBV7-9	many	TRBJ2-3	CASSYDRGGTDTQYF	TGTGCCAGCAGCTACGACAGGGGCGGCACAGATACGCAGTATTTT
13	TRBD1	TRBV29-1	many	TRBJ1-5	CSVGTGVNQPQHF	TGCAGCGTTGGGACAGGAGTCAATCAGCCCCAGCATTTT
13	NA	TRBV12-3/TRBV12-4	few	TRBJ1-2	CASFMGRGGGYTF	TGTGCCAGCTTTATGGGCAGGGGAGGAGGCTACACCTTC
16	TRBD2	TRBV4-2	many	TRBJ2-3	CASSPKTSGFTDTQYF	TGTGCCAGCAGCCCTAAAACTAGCGGCTTCACAGATACGCAGTATTTT
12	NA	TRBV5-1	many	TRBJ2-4	CASSLRGDIQYF	TGCGCCAGCAGCTTGAGGGGGGACATTCAGTACTTC
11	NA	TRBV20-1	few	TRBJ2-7	CSAGADDEQYF	TGCAGTGCAGGGGCCGACGACGAGCAGTACTTC
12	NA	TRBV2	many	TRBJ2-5	CASSESEETQYF	TGTGCCAGCAGTGAATCGGAAGAGACCCAGTACTTC
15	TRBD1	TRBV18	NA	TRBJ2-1	CASSSDRGPHNEQFF	TGTGCCAGCTCATCTGACAGGGGCCCACATAATGAGCAGTTCTTC
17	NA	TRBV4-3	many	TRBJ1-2	CASSQDIGVWDNYGYTF	TGCGCCAGCAGCCAAGATATCGGGGTTTGGGATAACTATGGCTACACCTTC
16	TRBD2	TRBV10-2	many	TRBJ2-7	CASVGAGGLSSYEQYF	TGCGCCAGCGTAGGAGCGGGAGGCCTCAGCTCCTACGAGCAGTACTTC
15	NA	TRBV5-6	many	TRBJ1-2	CASSLNMGDNYGYTF	TGTGCCAGCAGCTTGAATATGGGGGACAACTATGGCTACACCTTC
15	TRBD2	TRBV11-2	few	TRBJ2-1	CASSVRLAGGDEQFF	TGTGCCAGCAGCGTTAGACTAGCGGGAGGGGATGAGCAGTTCTTC
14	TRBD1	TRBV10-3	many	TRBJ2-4	CAISAGGMANIQYF	TGTGCCATCAGTGCAGGGGGCATGGCAAACATTCAGTACTTC
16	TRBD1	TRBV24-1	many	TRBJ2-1	CATSGAYIQGKNEQFF	TGTGCCACCAGTGGGGCATATATACAGGGGAAGAATGAGCAGTTCTTC
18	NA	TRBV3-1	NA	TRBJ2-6	CASTQKLRGNSGANVLTF	TGTGCCAGCACCCAAAAGTTAAGGGGGAATTCTGGGGCCAACGTCCTGACTTTC
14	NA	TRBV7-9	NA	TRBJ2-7	CASSFPSTGHEQYF	TGTGCCAGCAGCTTCCCTTCGACAGGCCACGAGCAGTACTTC
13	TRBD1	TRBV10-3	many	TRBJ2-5	CATGTGEQETQYF	TGTGCCACAGGGACAGGGGAGCAAGAGACCCAGTACTTC
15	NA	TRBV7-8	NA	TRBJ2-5	CASSLAWTNQETQYF	TGTGCCAGCAGCTTAGCTTGGACTAACCAAGAGACCCAGTACTTC
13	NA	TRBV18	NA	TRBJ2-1	CASSPREDDEQFF	TGTGCCAGCTCACCTCGTGAGGACGATGAGCAGTTCTTC
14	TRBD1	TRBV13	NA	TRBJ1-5	CASSRGGSGQPQHF	TGTGCCAGCAGCCGAGGGGGCTCGGGTCAGCCCCAGCATTTT
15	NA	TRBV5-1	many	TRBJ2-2	CASSRALANTGELFF	TGCGCCAGCAGCCGGGCCCTCGCGAACACCGGGGAGCTGTTTTTT
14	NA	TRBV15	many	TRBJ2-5	CATSRAQIRETQYF	TGTGCCACCAGCAGAGCCCAGATCCGGGAGACCCAGTACTTC
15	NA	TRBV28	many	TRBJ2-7	CASSWVTGSSYEQYF	TGTGCCAGCAGTTGGGTAACAGGGAGCTCCTACGAGCAGTACTTC